The source of this TCR beta chain is a study of blood T cell repertoires in COVID-19. Sequencing used immunoSEQ multiplex PCR; TCRdb keeps in-frame clones, though not all of them. Of roughly 42,000 clones detected, 70% to 90% appear once; the ten largest clones hold about 4.5%. This clone was detected once. The CDR3 is made up of 15 amino acids. Per the germline V gene, CDR1 is SGDLS and CDR2 is YYNGEE. The ends lost 4 bases at V and 3 bases at J; junction bases unmatched: 6. The chain is built from TRBV9 and TRBJ1-5; 8 bases align to TRBD1. Sequenced sample: peripheral blood. This clonotype was obtained from a man aged 55 to 69 with acute or convalescent COVID-19. CDR3 DNA sequence: TGTGCCAGCAGCCCCGGACAGGGAACCAATCAGCCCCAGCATTTT. Translating gives CASSPGQGTNQPQHF.